These 28 T cell receptor beta chains were sequenced from one sample in a study of early T cells in non-severe SARS-CoV-2 infection. A single record per CDR3 protein comes from TCRdb applying MiXCR to the 5' RACE reads. The repertoire includes about 33,000 distinct CDR3 sequences, less than 8.5% of them detected once, and 4% to 4.5% sits in the top ten. Sequencing was performed on whole blood. The receptor source for this set is an adult who was a healthcare worker with PCR-confirmed SARS-CoV-2 infection or an uninfected control (not recorded which).

This clonotype has a count of ten or more. The chain carries TRBV5-1 and TRBJ2-7; possible D gene TRBD2, 6 bases. There are 14 residues in the CDR3. Germline CDR1 is SGHRS and CDR2 is YFSETQ. Trimming removed 0 bases at V and 5 bases at J, with 12 bases between. The CDR3: CASSLAGGRDEQYF. Here the CDR3 DNA reads TGCGCCAGCAGCTTGGCAGGAGGGCGGGACGAGCAGTACTTC.

Of note for this clonotype: This may arise from a read error, as a much more abundant clone is one base away. V is TRBV4-1 and J is TRBJ2-5; no clear D. From germline, CDR1 is MGHRA and CDR2 YSYEKL. The CDR3 totals 13 residues. This CDR3 is CASSWTGQETRYF. Written as DNA, the CDR3 is TGCGCCAGCTCATGGACGGGCCAAGAGACCCGGTACTTC.

This clonotype occurred many times. The chain employs TRBV18 and TRBJ1-1; TRBD1 might be the D (5 bases). Per the germline V gene, CDR1 is KGHSH and CDR2 is LQKENI. V lost 3 bases and J 8 bases, leaving 13 bases between the germline ends. The CDR3 loop spans 13 amino acids. The CDR3 reads CASSPERGGEAFF. As DNA, the CDR3 is TGTGCCAGCTCACCGGAGAGGGGAGGCGAAGCTTTCTTT.

This clonotype was seen repeatedly, ten times or more. The genes are TRBV5-4 and TRBJ2-7, with 13 bases fitting TRBD2. From germline, CDR1 is SGHNT and CDR2 YYREEE (reference sequence). J lost 5 bases, V lost 4 bases, and 6 bases had no gene match. CDR3 length: 15 residues. CDR3 sequence reads: CASSPRTSGRNEQYF. The CDR3 nucleotides read TGTGCCAGCAGCCCCCGGACTAGCGGGAGAAACGAGCAGTACTTC.

This clonotype was recorded many times. CDR3 residues: CAWSPPWLGTTSYNEQFF. The CDR3 DNA follows: TGTGCCTGGAGCCCACCCTGGTTGGGAACAACCTCCTACAATGAGCAGTTCTTC. The rearrangement links TRBV30 to TRBJ2-1; D gene uncertain. The CDR3 extends over 18 amino acids. Germline loops: CDR1 GTSNPN, CDR2 SVGIG (reference sequence). Trimming shortened V by 3 bases and J by 0 bases, and 21 bases separated the two germline ends.

In its sample, this clonotype was seen many times. The chain couples TRBV15 to TRBJ2-7; maybe TRBD2 (6 bases). The CDR3 contains 15 residues. Germline V gene sequence: CDR1 LNHNV, CDR2 YYDKDF (reference sequence). V lost 8 bases, J lost 5 bases, and 22 bases lay in between. CDR3 bases: TGTGCCACCCAGAACCTCGGGGGTTCATTGGACGAGCAGTACTTC. Translation: CATQNLGGSLDEQYF.

The J gene is TRBJ1-4, the V gene TRBV6-5; TRBD1 agrees at 8 bases. V gave up 7 bases and J gave up 10 bases; unmatched junction bases: 11. The CDR3 is 14 residues long. From germline, CDR1 is MNHEY and CDR2 SVGAGI. DNA of the CDR3: TGTGCCAGCACCCCGACAGGGGTTGCGGGAAAACTGTTTTTT. Its translation is CASTPTGVAGKLFF.

The rearrangement uses TRBV5-6 and TRBJ2-5; possibly TRBD1 for D (5 bases). Trimming removed 4 bases from V and 1 base from J, with 11 bases in between. The germline V gene has CDR1 SGHDT and CDR2 YYEEEE. The CDR3 runs to 14 residues. The CDR3: CASSRPTAQETQYF. CDR3 DNA sequence: TGTGCCAGCAGCCGACCGACAGCCCAAGAGACCCAGTACTTC.

This clonotype came up many times. The rearrangement uses TRBV3-1 and TRBJ1-1, with TRBD1 as a possible D gene (5 bases). This CDR3 has 15 residues. The V gene lost 1 base and the J gene lost 5 bases, with 14 bases spanning the gap. CDR1 LGHDT and CDR2 YNNKEL come from the germline V gene (reference sequence). CDR3 sequence reads: CASSQGQGERTEAFF. The CDR3 DNA follows: TGTGCCAGCAGCCAAGGTCAAGGGGAAAGAACTGAAGCTTTCTTT.

This clonotype was observed at least ten times. V usage is TRBV12-3 or TRBV12-4 and J usage is TRBJ2-7, with 12 positions matching TRBD2. The J segment lost 6 bases and the V segment lost 6 bases, leaving 9 bases of the junction unmatched. The CDR3 length is 15 residues. CDR3 nucleotides: TGTGCCAGCAGCCCCCGACTAGCGGGAGCCGTCGAGCAGTACTTC. This codes for CASSPRLAGAVEQYF.

The chain combines TRBV19 with TRBJ2-1; D gene uncertain. The V gene lost 5 bases and the J gene lost 2 bases, with 7 bases spanning the gap. The germline V gene encodes CDR1 LNHDA and CDR2 SQIVND (reference sequence). CDR3 length: 13 residues. CDR3 amino acids: CASSQTPYNEQFF. CDR3 bases: TGTGCCAGTAGTCAGACACCCTACAATGAGCAGTTCTTC.

The chain recombines TRBV2 with TRBJ2-3; 10 bases fit TRBD2. The CDR3 has 16 amino acids. Germline V gene lookup returns CDR1 SNHLY and CDR2 FYNNEI. V shed 3 bases, J shed 5 bases, and the junction held 8 bases outside the gene matches. Here the CDR3 reads CASSDELAGGGDTQYF. The CDR3 DNA sequence: TGTGCCAGCAGTGACGAATTAGCGGGAGGAGGAGATACGCAGTATTTT.

This clonotype occurred a few times. The V gene is TRBV11-2, the J gene TRBJ2-5; TRBD1 or TRBD2 may be the D gene (5 bases each). Germline CDR1 reads SGHAT; CDR2 reads FQNNGV. Trimming left V 3 bases short and J 2 bases short, with 13 bases between. The length of the CDR3 is 15 residues. In DNA, the CDR3 is TGTGCCAGCAGCTTCTTCGGGACCAAACAAGAGACCCAGTACTTC. This gives the protein CASSFFGTKQETQYF.

This clonotype was detected ten times or more. This chain links TRBV29-1 with TRBJ2-5; D is ambiguous. With 6 bases removed from V and 5 bases from J, the gap between germline ends came to 7 bases. Germline lookup yields CDR1 SQVTM and CDR2 ANQGSEA. This CDR3 region has 10 residues. The CDR3 DNA follows: TGCAGCGTCGAGGAGGAGACCCAGTACTTC. Translated, it gives CSVEEETQYF.

This chain connects TRBV3-1 to TRBJ2-1; D perhaps matches TRBD2 (7 bases). Trimming took off 4 bases at V and 4 bases at J, with 20 bases between the two ends. CDR3 length: 17 residues. Germline CDR1 reads LGHDT; CDR2 reads YNNKEL (reference sequence). CDR3 sequence (DNA): TGTGCCAGCAGCCTAGACCCTAGGAGGGGGGGTTACAATGAGCAGTTCTTC. Its translation is CASSLDPRRGGYNEQFF.

In its sample, this clonotype is medium-sized. This sequence joins TRBV6-4 and TRBJ2-1; 12 positions match TRBD2. The V gene's germline CDR1 is MRHNA and CDR2 SNTAGT. V lost 0 bases to trimming and J lost 6 bases; unmatched junction nucleotides: 0. The CDR3 runs to 15 residues. CDR3 nucleotide sequence: TGTGCCAGCAGTGACTCGACTAGCGGGAGCAATGAGCAGTTCTTC. Translated: CASSDSTSGSNEQFF.

The chain has TRBV4-1 and TRBJ2-3, with a weak D call TRBD2 (6 bases). Trimming pared 4 bases from V and 0 bases from J, leaving 17 bases between. Germline V CDR1 and CDR2: MGHRA, YSYEKL. The CDR3 has 17 amino acids. In nucleotides, the CDR3 is TGCGCCAGCAGCCCAAGGGGCGGGGCGATTAGCACAGATACGCAGTATTTT. It specifies CASSPRGGAISTDTQYF.

There are many counts of this clonotype. The chain recombines TRBV6-5 with TRBJ2-6, with a tentative D call TRBD1 (6 bases). V was clipped by 5 bases and J by 4 bases, with 18 bases between them. CDR1 MNHEY and CDR2 SVGAGI come from the germline V gene. The CDR3 is 17 amino acids. The DNA for the CDR3 is TGTGCCAGCAGTCCACAGGGTGTTCCATCCGGGGCCAACGTCCTGACTTTC. Translated, it gives CASSPQGVPSGANVLTF.

The V gene is TRBV14, the J gene TRBJ1-2; the match to TRBD1 covers 11 bases. J was trimmed by 4 bases and V by 4 bases; bases with no gene match: 11. The germline gives CDR1 SGHDN, CDR2 FVKESK. This CDR3 is 17 amino acids long. The CDR3 spells CASSPGTGGSFGYGYTF. In nucleotides, the CDR3 is TGTGCCAGCAGCCCGGGGACAGGGGGTTCGTTCGGCTATGGCTACACCTTC.

This clonotype is judged medium-sized (0.01 to 0.1%). V usage is TRBV6-5 and J usage is TRBJ2-2; possibly TRBD1 for D (6 bases). V was clipped by 6 bases and J by 2 bases, with 19 bases between them. CDR3 size: 17 residues. Germline-derived CDR1 and CDR2 are MNHEY and SVGAGI. The CDR3 reads CASSHSLGTPNTGELFF. CDR3 bases: TGTGCCAGCAGCCACTCCCTCGGGACACCTAACACCGGGGAGCTGTTTTTT.

The table lists this clonotype with a few counts. The chain links TRBV20-1 to TRBJ1-4; the D gene is possibly TRBD1 (5 bases). Between the trimmed V and J ends, which lost 6 bases and 7 bases, there was a span of 15 bases. The length of the CDR3 is 13 residues. Germline V gives CDR1 DFQATT, CDR2 SNEGSKA (reference sequence). The CDR3 nucleotides read TGCAGTGCCCAATGGGGGGAGGTTGAAAAACTGTTTTTT. It is translated as CSAQWGEVEKLFF.

The chain links TRBV19 to TRBJ2-3; 12 bases fit TRBD2. Germline V gives CDR1 LNHDA, CDR2 SQIVND (reference sequence). The junction had 11 bases not matched to a gene; V was cut back by 6 bases and J by 4 bases. The length of the CDR3 is 17 residues. The CDR3 region is CASSPFLAGGLADTQYF. The CDR3 DNA reads as TGTGCCAGTAGCCCCTTCCTAGCGGGAGGGTTGGCAGATACGCAGTATTTT.

The sample holds a few counts of this clonotype. The rearrangement links TRBV3-1 to TRBJ1-3; no firm D call. Germline loops: CDR1 LGHDT, CDR2 YNNKEL (reference sequence). The V and J ends lost 0 bases and 0 bases respectively, with 9 bases between them. The CDR3 contains 16 residues. The CDR3 protein is CASSQDRQASGNTIYF. In DNA, the CDR3 is TGTGCCAGCAGCCAAGATCGGCAGGCCTCTGGAAACACCATATATTTT. Full variable domain (missing parts from reference TRBV3-1 and TRBJ1-3): DTAVSQTPKYLVTQMGNDKSIKCEQNLGHDTMYWYKQDSKKFLKIMFSYNNKELIINETVPNRFSPKSPDKAHLNLHINSLELGDSAVYFCASSQDRQASGNTIYFGEGSWLTVV.

Of note for this clonotype: One end of the junction varies from germline; a read error may be responsible. This rearrangement joins TRBV20-1 to TRBJ2-7; 13 nucleotides align to TRBD2. This CDR3 spans 11 amino acids. Germline assignment: CDR1 DFQATT and CDR2 SNEGSKA (reference sequence). The CDR3 DNA reads TGCAGTGCTAGAGCCGGGACTAGCGGGAACTTC. Protein product: CSARAGTSGNF.

There are many counts of this clonotype. The chain links TRBV11-2 to TRBJ2-7; 8 bases align to TRBD2. The CDR3 consists of 13 residues. V was clipped by 4 bases and J by 3 bases; unmatched bases: 2. CDR1 is SGHAT and CDR2 is FQNNGV in the germline V gene. CDR3 nucleotides: TGTGCCAGCAGCTCGGGACTAGGCTACGAGCAGTACTTC. Protein: CASSSGLGYEQYF.

This clonotype came up many times. The V gene is TRBV3-1, the J gene TRBJ2-7, with D possibly TRBD2 on 6 matching bases. CDR3 size: 14 residues. CDR1 is LGHDT, CDR2 YNNKEL, per germline (reference sequence). V was clipped by 1 base and J by 6 bases, with 13 bases between them. The CDR3 protein is CASSQGFLAFEQYF. The CDR3 region has the DNA TGTGCCAGCAGCCAAGGGTTTCTAGCGTTCGAGCAGTACTTC.

This clonotype was recorded many times. The rearrangement joins TRBV28 to TRBJ2-1; 12 bases map to TRBD2. CDR1 is MDHEN and CDR2 is SYDVKM in the germline V gene. The J segment lost 9 bases and the V segment lost 7 bases, leaving 10 bases of the junction unmatched. This CDR3 region has 15 residues. The CDR3 coding sequence is TGTGCCAGCACCCTCCGGACTAGCGGGACGAGTGAGCAGTTCTTC. It translates to CASTLRTSGTSEQFF.

This clonotype has only a few counts. The chain is built from TRBV2 and TRBJ2-7; 7 bases align to TRBD2. Germline trimming cut 6 bases from V and 1 base from J; bases unmatched to any gene: 6. This CDR3 comprises 14 residues. Germline V gene sequence: CDR1 SNHLY, CDR2 FYNNEI. The CDR3 loop is CASSFGTTSYEQYF. The CDR3 nucleotides read TGTGCCAGCAGCTTCGGGACTACTTCCTACGAGCAGTACTTC.